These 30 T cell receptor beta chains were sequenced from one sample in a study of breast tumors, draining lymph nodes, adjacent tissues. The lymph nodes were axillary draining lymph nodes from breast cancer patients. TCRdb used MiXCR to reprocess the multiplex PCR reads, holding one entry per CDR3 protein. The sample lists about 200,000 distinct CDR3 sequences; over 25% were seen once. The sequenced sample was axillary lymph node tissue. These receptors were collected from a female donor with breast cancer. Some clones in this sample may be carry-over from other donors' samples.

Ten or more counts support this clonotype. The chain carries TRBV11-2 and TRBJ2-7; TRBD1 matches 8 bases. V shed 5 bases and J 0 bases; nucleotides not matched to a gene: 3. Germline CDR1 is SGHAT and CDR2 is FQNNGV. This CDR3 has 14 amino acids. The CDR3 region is CASSRDRISYEQYF. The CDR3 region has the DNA TGTGCCAGCAGCCGGGACAGGATCTCCTACGAGCAGTACTTC.

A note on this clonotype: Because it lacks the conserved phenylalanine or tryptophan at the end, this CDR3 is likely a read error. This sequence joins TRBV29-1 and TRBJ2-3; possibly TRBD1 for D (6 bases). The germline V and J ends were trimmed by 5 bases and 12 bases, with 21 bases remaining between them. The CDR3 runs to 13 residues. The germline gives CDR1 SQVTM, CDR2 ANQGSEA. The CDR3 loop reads CSVPGQNTETQYS. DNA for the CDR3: TGCAGCGTTCCTGGACAGAACACAGAAACCCAGTATTCT.

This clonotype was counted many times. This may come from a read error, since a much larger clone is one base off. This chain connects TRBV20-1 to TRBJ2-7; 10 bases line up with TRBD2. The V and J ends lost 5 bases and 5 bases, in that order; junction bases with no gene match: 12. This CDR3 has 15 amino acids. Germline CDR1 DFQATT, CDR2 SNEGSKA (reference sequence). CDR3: CSALSPLAGANEQYF. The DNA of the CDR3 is TGCAGTGCTTTAAGCCCTCTAGCGGGAGCGAACGAGCAGTACTTC.

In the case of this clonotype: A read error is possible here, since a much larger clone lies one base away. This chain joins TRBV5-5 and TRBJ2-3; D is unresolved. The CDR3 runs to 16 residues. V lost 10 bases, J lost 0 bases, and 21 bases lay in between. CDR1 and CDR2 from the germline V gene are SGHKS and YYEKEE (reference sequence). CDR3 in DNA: TGTGCCGGCTCCCCCCCAGCACTTAGAAGCACAGATACGCAGTATTTT. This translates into CAGSPPALRSTDTQYF.

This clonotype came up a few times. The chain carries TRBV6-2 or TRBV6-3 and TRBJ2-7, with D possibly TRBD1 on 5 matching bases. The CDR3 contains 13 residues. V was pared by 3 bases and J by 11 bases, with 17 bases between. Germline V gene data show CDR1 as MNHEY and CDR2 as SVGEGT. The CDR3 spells CASSYSAGRVKYF. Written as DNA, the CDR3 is TGTGCCAGCAGTTATTCCGCAGGGCGAGTAAAGTACTTC.

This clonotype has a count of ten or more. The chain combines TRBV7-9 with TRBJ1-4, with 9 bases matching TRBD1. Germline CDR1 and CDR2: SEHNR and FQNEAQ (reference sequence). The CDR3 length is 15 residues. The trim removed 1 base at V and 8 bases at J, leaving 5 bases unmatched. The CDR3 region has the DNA TGTGCCAGCAGCTTAGGGGACAGGGAAGGGGAAAAACTGTTTTTT. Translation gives CASSLGDREGEKLFF.

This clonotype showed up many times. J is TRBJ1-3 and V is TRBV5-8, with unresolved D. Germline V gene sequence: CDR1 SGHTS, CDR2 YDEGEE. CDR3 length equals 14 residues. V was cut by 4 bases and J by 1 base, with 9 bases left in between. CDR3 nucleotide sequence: TGTGCCAGCAGCGACCAACGGTCTGGAAACACCATATATTTT. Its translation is CASSDQRSGNTIYF.

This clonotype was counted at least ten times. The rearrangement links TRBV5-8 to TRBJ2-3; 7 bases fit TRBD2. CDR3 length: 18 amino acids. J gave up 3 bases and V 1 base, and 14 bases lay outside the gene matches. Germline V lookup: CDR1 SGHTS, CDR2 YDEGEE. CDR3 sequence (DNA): TGTGCCAGCAGCTTGCTTGGTCGGGGAGGGCCCCAGACAGATACGCAGTATTTT. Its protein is CASSLLGRGGPQTDTQYF.

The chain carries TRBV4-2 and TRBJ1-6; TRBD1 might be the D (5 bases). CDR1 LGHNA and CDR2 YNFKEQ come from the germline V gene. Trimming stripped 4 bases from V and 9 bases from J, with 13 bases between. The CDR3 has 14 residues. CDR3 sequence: CASSREGNRSPLHF. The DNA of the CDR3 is TGTGCCAGCAGCCGTGAGGGGAACCGTTCACCCCTCCACTTT.

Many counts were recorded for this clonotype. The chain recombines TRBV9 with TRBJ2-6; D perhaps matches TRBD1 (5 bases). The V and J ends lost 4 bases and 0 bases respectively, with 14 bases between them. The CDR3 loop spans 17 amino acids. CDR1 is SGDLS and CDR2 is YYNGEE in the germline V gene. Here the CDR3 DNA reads TGTGCCAGCAGCCCGGAAAGGGGCCCCTCTGGGGCCAACGTCCTGACTTTC. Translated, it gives CASSPERGPSGANVLTF.

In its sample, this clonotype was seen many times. CDR3 bases: TGTGCCAGCAGACCCCCTAGCACCCGGCACAATGAGCAGTTCTTC. It specifies CASRPPSTRHNEQFF. V usage is TRBV7-9 and J usage is TRBJ2-1, with D possibly matching TRBD2 (5 bases). V lost 6 bases, J lost 5 bases, and 17 bases lay in between. The CDR3 totals 15 residues. Germline loops: CDR1 SEHNR, CDR2 FQNEAQ (reference sequence).

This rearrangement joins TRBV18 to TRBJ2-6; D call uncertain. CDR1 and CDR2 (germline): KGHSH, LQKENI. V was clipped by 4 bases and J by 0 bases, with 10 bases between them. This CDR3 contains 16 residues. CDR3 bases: TGTGCCAGCTCACTGCGCGGTAGCTCTGGGGCCAACGTCCTGACTTTC. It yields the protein CASSLRGSSGANVLTF.

The CDR3 region has the DNA TGTGCCAGCAGCTTACCGGGACAGGGAGCTAACTATGGCTACACCTTC. Translated: CASSLPGQGANYGYTF. The chain links TRBV7-2 to TRBJ1-2; 9 nucleotides line up with TRBD1. Germline V gene sequence: CDR1 SGHTA, CDR2 FQGNSA. This CDR3 region has 16 residues. Trimming at V came to 2 bases and at J to 0 bases, leaving 4 bases not matched to a gene.

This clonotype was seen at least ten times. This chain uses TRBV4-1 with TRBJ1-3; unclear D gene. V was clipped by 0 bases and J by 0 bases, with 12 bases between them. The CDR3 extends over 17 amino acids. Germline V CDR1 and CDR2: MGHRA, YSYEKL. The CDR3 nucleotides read TGCGCCAGCAGCCAAGAGACCCCAGGCGCCTCTGGAAACACCATATATTTT. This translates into CASSQETPGASGNTIYF.

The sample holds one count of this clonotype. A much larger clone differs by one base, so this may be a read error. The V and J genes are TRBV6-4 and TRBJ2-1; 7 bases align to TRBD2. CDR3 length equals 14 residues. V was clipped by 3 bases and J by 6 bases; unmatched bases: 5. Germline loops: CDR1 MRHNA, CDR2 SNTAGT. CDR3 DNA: TGTGCCAGCAGTGAGGGAGGGCCTTGCAATGAGCAGTTCTTC. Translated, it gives CASSEGGPCNEQFF.

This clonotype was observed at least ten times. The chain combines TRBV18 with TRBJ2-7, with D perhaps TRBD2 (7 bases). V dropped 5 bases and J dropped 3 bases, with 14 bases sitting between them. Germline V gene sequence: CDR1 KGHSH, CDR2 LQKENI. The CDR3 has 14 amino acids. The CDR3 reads CASSSLGGLYEQYF. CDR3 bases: TGTGCCAGCTCATCCCTCGGGGGGCTCTACGAGCAGTACTTC.

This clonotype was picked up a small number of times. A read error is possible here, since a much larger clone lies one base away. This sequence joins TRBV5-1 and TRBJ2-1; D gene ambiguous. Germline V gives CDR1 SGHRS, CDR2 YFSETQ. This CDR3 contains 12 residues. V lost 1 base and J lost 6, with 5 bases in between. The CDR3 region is CASSLTTNEQFF. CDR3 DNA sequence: TGCGCCAGCAGCTTGACGACCAATGAGCAGTTCTTC.

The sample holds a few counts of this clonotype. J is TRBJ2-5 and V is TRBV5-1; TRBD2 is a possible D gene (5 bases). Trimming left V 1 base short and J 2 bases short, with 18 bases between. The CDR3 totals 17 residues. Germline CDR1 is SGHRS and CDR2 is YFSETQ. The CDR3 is CASSLYARGLLQETQYF. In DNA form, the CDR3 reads TGCGCCAGCAGCTTGTACGCTCGCGGGTTACTTCAAGAGACCCAGTACTTC.

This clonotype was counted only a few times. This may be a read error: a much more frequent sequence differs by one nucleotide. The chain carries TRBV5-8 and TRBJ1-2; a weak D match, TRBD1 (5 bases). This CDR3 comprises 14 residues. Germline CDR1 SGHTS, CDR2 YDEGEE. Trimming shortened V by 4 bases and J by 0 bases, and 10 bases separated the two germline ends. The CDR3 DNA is TGTGCCAGCAGCCCCCTGGACACTAACTATGGCTACACCTTC. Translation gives CASSPLDTNYGYTF.

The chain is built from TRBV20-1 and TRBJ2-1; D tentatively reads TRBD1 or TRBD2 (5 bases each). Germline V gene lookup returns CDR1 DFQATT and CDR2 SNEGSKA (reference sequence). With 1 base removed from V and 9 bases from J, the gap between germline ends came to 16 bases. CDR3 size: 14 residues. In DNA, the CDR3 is TGCAGTGCTAGAGGACCAGGGAGTATTGCTGAGCAGTTCTTC. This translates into CSARGPGSIAEQFF.

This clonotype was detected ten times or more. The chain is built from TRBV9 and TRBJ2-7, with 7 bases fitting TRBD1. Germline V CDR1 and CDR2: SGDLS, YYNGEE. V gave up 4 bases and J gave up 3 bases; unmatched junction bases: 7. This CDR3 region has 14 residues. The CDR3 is CASSSPGQSYEQYF. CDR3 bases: TGTGCCAGCAGCTCACCGGGACAGAGCTACGAGCAGTACTTC.

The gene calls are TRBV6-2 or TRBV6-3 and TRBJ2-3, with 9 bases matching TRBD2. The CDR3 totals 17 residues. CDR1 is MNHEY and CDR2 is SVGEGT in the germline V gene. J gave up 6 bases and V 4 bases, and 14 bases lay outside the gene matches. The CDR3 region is CASSFETSGAARDTQYF. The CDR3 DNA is TGTGCCAGCAGTTTCGAGACTAGCGGAGCTGCCCGGGATACGCAGTATTTT.

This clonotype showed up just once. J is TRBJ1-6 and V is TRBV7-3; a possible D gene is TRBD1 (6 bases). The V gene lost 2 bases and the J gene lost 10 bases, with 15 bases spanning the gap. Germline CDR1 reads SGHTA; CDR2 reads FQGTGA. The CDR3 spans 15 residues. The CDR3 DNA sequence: TGTGCCAGCAGCTTACGCCCAGGGGAAGGATCACCCCTCCACTTT. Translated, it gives CASSLRPGEGSPLHF. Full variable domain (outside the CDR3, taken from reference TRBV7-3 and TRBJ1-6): GAGVSQTPSNKVTEKGKYVELRCDPISGHTALYWYRQSLGQGPEFLIYFQGTGAADDSGLPNDRFFAVRPEGSVSTLKIQRTERGDSAVYLCASSLRPGEGSPLHFGNGTRLTVT.

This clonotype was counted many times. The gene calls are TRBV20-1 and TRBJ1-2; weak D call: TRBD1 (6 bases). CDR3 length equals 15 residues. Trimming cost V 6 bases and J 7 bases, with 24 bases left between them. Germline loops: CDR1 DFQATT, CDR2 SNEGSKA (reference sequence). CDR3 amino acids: CSAAIFTGSKGGYTF. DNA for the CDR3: TGCAGTGCCGCGATATTTACAGGGAGTAAAGGTGGCTACACCTTC.

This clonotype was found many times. The CDR3 DNA sequence: TGTGCCAGCTCACCACCGTCGGGACGGTCTAACTATGGCTACACCTTC. Protein: CASSPPSGRSNYGYTF. This chain links TRBV18 with TRBJ1-2; TRBD1 is a possible D gene (5 bases). Trimming stripped 0 bases from V and 0 bases from J, with 11 bases between. The germline gives CDR1 KGHSH, CDR2 LQKENI. CDR3 length equals 16 residues. The entire variable domain, with the rest obtained from reference TRBV18 and TRBJ1-2, is as follows: NAGVMQNPRHLVRRRGQEARLRCSPMKGHSHVYWYRQLPEEGLKFMVYLQKENIIDESGMPKERFSAEFPKEGPSILRIQQVVRGDSAAYFCASSPPSGRSNYGYTFGSGTRLTVV.

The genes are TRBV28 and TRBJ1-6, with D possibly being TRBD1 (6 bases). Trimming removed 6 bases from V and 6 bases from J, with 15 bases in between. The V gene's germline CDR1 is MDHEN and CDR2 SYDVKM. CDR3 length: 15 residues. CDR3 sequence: CASSTRGLGNSPLHF. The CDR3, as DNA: TGTGCCAGCAGCACCAGGGGTTTGGGTAATTCACCCCTCCACTTT.

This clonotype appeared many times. CDR3 in amino acids: CASSSSTSGRAYEQYF. In DNA, the CDR3 is TGTGCCAGTAGTTCCAGTACTAGCGGGAGGGCGTACGAGCAGTACTTC. The genes are TRBV19 and TRBJ2-7, with TRBD2 matching 13 bases. This CDR3 comprises 16 residues. With 5 bases clipped from V and 4 bases from J, the junction kept 8 bases outside the gene matches. Germline V lookup: CDR1 LNHDA, CDR2 SQIVND (reference sequence).

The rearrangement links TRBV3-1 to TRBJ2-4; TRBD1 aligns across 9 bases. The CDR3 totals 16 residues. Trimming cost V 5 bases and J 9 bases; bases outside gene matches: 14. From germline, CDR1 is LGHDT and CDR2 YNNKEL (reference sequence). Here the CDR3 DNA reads TGTGCCAGCAGCGGACGGACAGGGGAGGGAAACACCATTCAGTACTTC. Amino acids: CASSGRTGEGNTIQYF.

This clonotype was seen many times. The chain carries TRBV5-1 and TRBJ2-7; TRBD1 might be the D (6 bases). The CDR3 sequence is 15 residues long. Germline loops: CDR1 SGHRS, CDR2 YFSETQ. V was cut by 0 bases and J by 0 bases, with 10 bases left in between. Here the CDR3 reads CASSLGQVHSYEQYF. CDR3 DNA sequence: TGCGCCAGCAGCTTGGGACAGGTCCACTCCTACGAGCAGTACTTC.

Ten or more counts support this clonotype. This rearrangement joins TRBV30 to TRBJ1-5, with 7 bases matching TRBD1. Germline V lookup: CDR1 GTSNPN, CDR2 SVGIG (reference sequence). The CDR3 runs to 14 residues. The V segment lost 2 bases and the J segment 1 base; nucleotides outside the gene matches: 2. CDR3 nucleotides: TGTGCCTGGAGTCAGACAGGGAGCAATCAGCCCCAGCATTTT. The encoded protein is CAWSQTGSNQPQHF.